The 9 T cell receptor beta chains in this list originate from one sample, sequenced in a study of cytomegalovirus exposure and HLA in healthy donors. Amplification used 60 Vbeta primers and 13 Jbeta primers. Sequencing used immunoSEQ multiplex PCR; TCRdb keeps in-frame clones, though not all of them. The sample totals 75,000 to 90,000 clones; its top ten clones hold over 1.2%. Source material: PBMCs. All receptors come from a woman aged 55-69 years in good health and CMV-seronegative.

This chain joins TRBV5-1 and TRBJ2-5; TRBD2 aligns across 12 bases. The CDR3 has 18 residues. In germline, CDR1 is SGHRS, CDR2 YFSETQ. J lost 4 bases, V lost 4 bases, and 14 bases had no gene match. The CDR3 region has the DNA TGCGCCAGCAGCCGACGGACTAGCGGGAACGTCGGGGGAGAGACCCAGTACTTC. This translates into CASSRRTSGNVGGETQYF.

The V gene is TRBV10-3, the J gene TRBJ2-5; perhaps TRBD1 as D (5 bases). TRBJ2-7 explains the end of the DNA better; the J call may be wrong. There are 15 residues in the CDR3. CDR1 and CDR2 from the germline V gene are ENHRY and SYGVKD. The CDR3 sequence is CAISESWQGNYEQYF. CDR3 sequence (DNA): TGTGCCATCAGTGAGTCGTGGCAGGGCAACTACGAGCAGTACTTC.

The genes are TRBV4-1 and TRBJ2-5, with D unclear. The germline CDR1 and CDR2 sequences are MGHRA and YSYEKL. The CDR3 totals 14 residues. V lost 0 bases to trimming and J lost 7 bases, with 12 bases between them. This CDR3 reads CASSQEETSWTQYF. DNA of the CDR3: TGCGCCAGCAGCCAAGAAGAAACTTCATGGACCCAGTACTTC.

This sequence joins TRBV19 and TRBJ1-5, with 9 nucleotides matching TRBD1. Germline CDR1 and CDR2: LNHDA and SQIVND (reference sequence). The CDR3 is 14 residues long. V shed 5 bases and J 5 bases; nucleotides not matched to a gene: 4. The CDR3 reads CASSPTGGHQPQHF. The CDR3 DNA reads TGTGCCAGTAGTCCTACAGGGGGCCATCAGCCCCAGCATTTT.

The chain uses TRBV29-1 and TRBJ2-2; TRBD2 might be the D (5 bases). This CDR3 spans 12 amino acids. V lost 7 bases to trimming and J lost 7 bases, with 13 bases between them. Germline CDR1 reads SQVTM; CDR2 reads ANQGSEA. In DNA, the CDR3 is TGCAGCGGTGCCCTAGCCGTCGGGGAGCTGTTTTTT. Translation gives CSGALAVGELFF.

This chain's CDR3 is CASSPQGEYNEQFF. In nucleotides, the CDR3 is TGTGCCAGCAGCCCGCAGGGGGAGTACAATGAGCAGTTCTTC. This chain connects TRBV7-6 to TRBJ2-1; TRBD1 matches at 7 bases. This CDR3 contains 14 residues. Looked up from germline, CDR1 is SGHVS and CDR2 is FNYEAQ. With 5 bases clipped from V and 4 bases from J, the junction kept 5 bases outside the gene matches.

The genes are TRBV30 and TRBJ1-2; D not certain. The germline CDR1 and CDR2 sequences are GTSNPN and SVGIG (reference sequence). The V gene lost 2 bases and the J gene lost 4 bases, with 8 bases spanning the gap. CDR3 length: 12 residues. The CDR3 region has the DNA TGTGCCTGGAGTACACGGGTCTATGGCTACACCTTC. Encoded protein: CAWSTRVYGYTF. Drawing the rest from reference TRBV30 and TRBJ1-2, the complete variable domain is SQTIHQWPATLVQPVGSPLSLECTVEGTSNPNLYWYRQAAGRGLQLLFYSVGIGQISSEVPQNLSASRPQDRQFILSSKKLLLSDSGFYLCAWSTRVYGYTFGSGTRLTVV.

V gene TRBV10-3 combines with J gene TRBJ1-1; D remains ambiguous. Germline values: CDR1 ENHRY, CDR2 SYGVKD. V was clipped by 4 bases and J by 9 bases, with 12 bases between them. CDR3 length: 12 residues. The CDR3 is CAISGGERKAFF. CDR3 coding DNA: TGTGCCATCAGTGGCGGGGAAAGGAAAGCTTTCTTT.

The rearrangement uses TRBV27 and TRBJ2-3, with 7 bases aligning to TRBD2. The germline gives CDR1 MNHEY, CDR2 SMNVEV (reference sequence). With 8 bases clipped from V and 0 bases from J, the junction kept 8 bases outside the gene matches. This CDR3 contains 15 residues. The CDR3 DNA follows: TGTGCCAGCTCACCCGGGACTACGAGCACAGATACGCAGTATTTT. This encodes CASSPGTTSTDTQYF.